The 22 T cell receptor beta chains listed next were all sequenced from one sample in a study of T-cell reconstitution after alpha-beta-depleted transplantation in children. Preparation of the TCRbeta library involved a method that used unique molecular identifiers. Each CDR3 protein gets one entry after TCRdb re-called the PCR reads with MiXCR. The sample contains around 600,000 distinct CDR3 sequences, around 23% of which appear only once. This specimen was PBMCs, mostly from graft donor cells, taken 360 days after TCRalphabeta/CD19-depleted stem cell transplant. These receptors were collected from a boy under two years old who had a stem cell transplant for acute myeloid leukemia, so the T cells may come from the graft donor.

This chain joins TRBV4-1 and TRBJ2-3; 8 bases are shared with TRBD2. The CDR3 runs 16 residues. Trimming at V came to 0 bases and at J to 2 bases, leaving 4 bases not matched to a gene. Germline CDR1 and CDR2: MGHRA and YSYEKL. In nucleotides, the CDR3 is TGCGCCAGCAGCCAAGACGGGGGGGGTCTCACAGATACGCAGTATTTT. As protein: CASSQDGGGLTDTQYF.

This clonotype was seen more than once but under ten times. The chain uses TRBV9 and TRBJ2-1; D gene uncertain. Per germline, CDR1 SGDLS and CDR2 YYNGEE. V gave up 0 bases and J gave up 4 bases, with 17 bases separating them. The CDR3 is made up of 17 amino acids. The CDR3 DNA reads as TGTGCCAGCAGCGTAGACAGCTCCGTCGGCTGGTACAATGAGCAGTTCTTC. Translating gives CASSVDSSVGWYNEQFF.

This clonotype was counted at least ten times. The V gene is TRBV5-1, the J gene TRBJ2-3; D unclear. Germline CDR1 SGHRS, CDR2 YFSETQ. This CDR3 has 15 residues. Trimming took 1 base from V and 0 from J, leaving 9 bases between them. The CDR3 coding sequence is TGCGCCAGCAGCTTGAGTCAGCCTAGCACAGATACGCAGTATTTT. This codes for CASSLSQPSTDTQYF.

CDR3 bases: TGTGCCAGCAGCTTAGGAGGCCAGGGCGGAGAGACCCAGTACTTC. Amino acid sequence: CASSLGGQGGETQYF. This sequence joins TRBV7-9 and TRBJ2-5; D may be TRBD1 (5 bases). The CDR3 loop spans 15 amino acids. From germline, CDR1 is SEHNR and CDR2 FQNEAQ (reference sequence). V lost 1 base to trimming and J lost 4 bases, with 13 bases between them.

A single count supports this clonotype. The CDR3 DNA sequence: TGTGCCAGCAGCCCTAGACCTGTCCACAATGAGCAGTTCTTC. Amino acids: CASSPRPVHNEQFF. The gene calls are TRBV7-2 and TRBJ2-1; D remains ambiguous. This CDR3 spans 14 amino acids. Trimming removed 5 bases from V and 5 bases from J, with 13 bases in between. Germline V gene lookup returns CDR1 SGHTA and CDR2 FQGNSA.

V and J are TRBV6-5 and TRBJ1-5, with 8 bases fitting TRBD1. The length of the CDR3 is 14 residues. The ends lost 3 bases at V and 6 bases at J; junction bases unmatched: 4. From germline, CDR1 is MNHEY and CDR2 SVGAGI. CDR3 nucleotide sequence: TGTGCCAGCAGTTATACAGGGGGGGCTCAGCCCCAGCATTTT. It specifies CASSYTGGAQPQHF.

This clonotype was picked up many times. The chain combines TRBV6-1 with TRBJ2-5; 8 nucleotides match TRBD1. V shed 8 bases, J shed 0 bases, and the junction held 8 bases outside the gene matches. CDR3 size: 15 residues. Per germline, CDR1 MNHNS and CDR2 SASEGT. CDR3 in DNA: TGTGCCAGCGGGGTCCGGACAGGGAACCAAGAGACCCAGTACTTC. This encodes CASGVRTGNQETQYF.

This clonotype was observed many times. The rearrangement links TRBV3-1 to TRBJ2-7, with 10 bases aligning to TRBD1. The germline V gene has CDR1 LGHDT and CDR2 YNNKEL (reference sequence). V lost 1 base and J lost 3; bases outside the gene matches: 0. The CDR3 totals 14 residues. The CDR3 DNA sequence: TGTGCCAGCAGCCAAGGGGACAGGGGCTACGAGCAGTACTTC. Protein: CASSQGDRGYEQYF.

The chain is built from TRBV7-2 and TRBJ2-2; no firm D call. Germline CDR1 and CDR2: SGHTA and FQGNSA. The CDR3 consists of 15 residues. Trimming cost V 2 bases and J 0 bases, with 7 bases left between them. Here the CDR3 DNA reads TGTGCCAGCAGCTTACTACCAACGAACACCGGGGAGCTGTTTTTT. This sequence encodes CASSLLPTNTGELFF.

There are a few counts of this clonotype. The chain combines TRBV4-1 with TRBJ2-1, with a possible D match to TRBD1 (5 bases). The CDR3 covers 16 residues. V was clipped by 3 bases and J by 2 bases, with 14 bases between them. The germline gives CDR1 MGHRA, CDR2 YSYEKL. In nucleotides, the CDR3 is TGCGCCAGCAGCCAGATAAGGGGAAAGACCTACAATGAGCAGTTCTTC. This encodes CASSQIRGKTYNEQFF.

The V gene is TRBV6-1, the J gene TRBJ2-2, with D uncertain. This CDR3 is built from 14 residues. V lost 7 bases to trimming and J lost 0 bases, with 9 bases between them. Germline CDR1 MNHNS, CDR2 SASEGT. CDR3 bases: TGTGCCAGCATCGGGTCAGCGAACACCGGGGAGCTGTTTTTT. Its translation: CASIGSANTGELFF.

The chain couples TRBV7-9 to TRBJ2-1, with 7 positions matching TRBD1. CDR3 length: 15 amino acids. V gave up 5 bases and J gave up 5 bases; unmatched junction bases: 9. Per germline, CDR1 SEHNR and CDR2 FQNEAQ (reference sequence). CDR3 region: CASSPTRDSHNEQFF. The CDR3 DNA is TGTGCCAGCAGCCCCACCCGGGACAGCCACAATGAGCAGTTCTTC.

In its sample, this clonotype was seen a few times. V gene TRBV12-3 or TRBV12-4 combines with J gene TRBJ2-1; perhaps TRBD1 as D (6 bases). Trimming shortened V by 6 bases and J by 4 bases, and 16 bases separated the two germline ends. The CDR3 spans 15 residues. CDR3 amino acids: CASRPDRLFYNEQFF. CDR3 bases: TGTGCCAGCAGACCGGACAGACTATTTTACAATGAGCAGTTCTTC.

This chain links TRBV28 with TRBJ1-2; 7 bases align to TRBD1. Per the germline V gene, CDR1 is MDHEN and CDR2 is SYDVKM. CDR3 length: 18 amino acids. V was pared by 6 bases and J by 2 bases, with 18 bases of the junction left unmatched. The CDR3 region is CASRKPTGRGTANYGYTF. The DNA of the CDR3 is TGTGCCAGCAGGAAACCTACGGGGAGGGGGACAGCGAACTATGGCTACACCTTC.

The sample holds a few counts of this clonotype. This chain connects TRBV18 to TRBJ2-6; no clear D. The CDR3 sequence is 17 residues long. The V end lost 1 base, the J end lost 0 bases, and 10 bases lay between the germline ends. The germline gives CDR1 KGHSH, CDR2 LQKENI. The chain's CDR3 is CASSPRMAYSGANVLTF. Written as DNA, the CDR3 is TGTGCCAGCTCACCACGAATGGCCTACTCTGGGGCCAACGTCCTGACTTTC.

This clonotype was detected many times. V gene TRBV5-1 combines with J gene TRBJ2-5; 9 nucleotides agree with TRBD2. The germline gives CDR1 SGHRS, CDR2 YFSETQ. Unmatched junction bases numbered 14, after V lost 5 bases and J lost 3 bases. This CDR3 is 17 amino acids long. CDR3 loop: CASSFVGERGAEETQYF. For the CDR3, the DNA is TGCGCCAGCAGTTTTGTCGGGGAGCGGGGGGCCGAAGAGACCCAGTACTTC. The complete variable domain, with remaining parts taken from reference TRBV5-1 and TRBJ2-5, reads KAGVTQTPRYLIKTRGQQVTLSCSPISGHRSVSWYQQTPGQGLQFLFEYFSETQRNKGNFPGRFSGRQFSNSRSEMNVSTLELGDSALYLCASSFVGERGAEETQYFGPGTRLLVL.

V gene TRBV20-1 combines with J gene TRBJ2-1, with D possibly matching TRBD2 (7 bases). Trimming removed 2 bases from V and 10 bases from J, with 24 bases in between. The CDR3 extends over 16 amino acids. Germline-derived CDR1 and CDR2 are DFQATT and SNEGSKA (reference sequence). CDR3 nucleotides: TGCAGTGCTAGACAGATGGGTATTGTATGGGGGGGCGAGCAGTTCTTC. It is translated as CSARQMGIVWGGEQFF.

The chain joins TRBV20-1 to TRBJ1-4, with 8 bases identical to TRBD1. The CDR3 runs 12 residues. Germline V gene lookup returns CDR1 DFQATT and CDR2 SNEGSKA (reference sequence). CDR3 nucleotides: TGCTCCAGGGGGCGGCAATACGGAAAACTGTTTTTT. It specifies CSRGRQYGKLFF.

In this sample, this clonotype turned up many times. This sequence joins TRBV7-2 and TRBJ2-3; the D gene is possibly TRBD1 (6 bases). The V gene lost 7 bases and the J gene lost 2 bases, with 16 bases spanning the gap. Germline CDR1 is SGHTA and CDR2 is FQGNSA. CDR3 length: 15 residues. The CDR3 DNA reads TGTGCCAGCAAGGGGACATCATTTTCCACAGATACGCAGTATTTT. Protein: CASKGTSFSTDTQYF.

This clonotype came up a few times. V is TRBV13 and J is TRBJ2-5, with 8 nucleotides matching TRBD1. CDR1 PRHDT and CDR2 FYEKMQ come from the germline V gene (reference sequence). J was trimmed by 5 bases and V by 5 bases; bases with no gene match: 1. The CDR3 is 12 amino acids. CDR3 amino acids: CASSGQGETQYF. In DNA, the CDR3 is TGTGCCAGCAGCGGACAGGGTGAGACCCAGTACTTC. The whole variable domain, filled in from reference TRBV13 and TRBJ2-5, reads AAGVIQSPRHLIKEKRETATLKCYPIPRHDTVYWYQQGPGQDPQFLISFYEKMQSDKGSIPDRFSAQQFSDYHSELNMSSLELGDSALYFCASSGQGETQYFGPGTRLLVL.

This clonotype was detected only a few times. V and J are TRBV28 and TRBJ1-1, with D perhaps TRBD1 (5 bases). This CDR3 is 14 amino acids long. V lost 5 bases and J lost 6, with 16 bases in between. The germline V gene has CDR1 MDHEN and CDR2 SYDVKM. This CDR3 reads CASSPTVVVSEAFF. DNA of the CDR3: TGTGCCAGCAGTCCGACAGTTGTGGTATCTGAAGCTTTCTTT. Based on the CDR3 plus reference TRBV28 and TRBJ1-1, the full variable domain is DVKVTQSSRYLVKRTGEKVFLECVQDMDHENMFWYRQDPGLGLRLIYFSYDVKMKEKGDIPEGYSVSREKKERFSLILESASTNQTSMYLCASSPTVVVSEAFFGQGTRLTVV.

This clonotype was picked up many times. The V gene is TRBV7-2, the J gene TRBJ2-3; D is perhaps TRBD2 (6 bases). Germline CDR1 SGHTA, CDR2 FQGNSA. With 5 bases removed from V and 5 bases from J, the gap between germline ends came to 20 bases. CDR3 length: 16 amino acids. The CDR3 protein is CASSAPVAGSLDTQYF. The CDR3 nucleotides are TGTGCCAGCAGCGCTCCAGTGGCGGGGAGCTTAGATACGCAGTATTTT.